This record concerns one T cell receptor beta chain sequence. Its target is not known. The sample comes from a study of blood T cells in healthy people across ages. Study-wide context: Per every two T cells, about one barcoded beta molecule was captured by template switching. Study-wide findings and caveats: Per million T cells, the diversity of TCR beta decreased roughly linearly as age advanced.

Using a J-beta primer mix together with a sample-barcoded 5' primer, a second PCR was run for roughly 7 to 11 cycles. Tags on each cDNA molecule came from a template-switch adaptor with 12 random nucleotides. No fewer than 3 million CDR3-containing paired-end reads came from each sample. TCRdb re-derived calls from the 5' RACE reads in MiXCR, one entry per CDR3 protein. Among about 800,000 distinct CDR3 sequences, 20% to 25% were seen once, and the ten largest hold under 4.5%. The CDR3 runs 12 residues. CDR1 and CDR2 from the germline V gene are DFQATT and SNEGSKA (reference sequence). The same data also contributed to another study, on T cells of mothers and their children.

The sample taken for sequencing was blood. The sequence was collected from a boy aged 5-17 years in good health. V and J are TRBV20-1 and TRBJ2-7; D call uncertain. The J call may be in error: the DNA end matches TRBJ2-5 better. The CDR3 protein is CSASGEEETQYF. The CDR3 DNA is TGCAGTGCTAGCGGCGAAGAAGAGACCCAGTACTTC.